This T cell receptor (beta chain) was observed in a study of early T cells in non-severe SARS-CoV-2 infection. The overall study: With bulk RNA from unsorted whole blood as input, sequencing yielded unpaired chains.

Study-wide results and limits: Sequences matched to VDJdb favored anti-spike CD8 responses, while private and CD4 specificities were missed.

In the case of this clonotype: The antigen remains undetermined.

Germline CDR1 is SQVTM and CDR2 is ANQGSEA. V was shortened by 4 bases and J by 0 bases, with 7 bases between the two germline ends. The CDR3 has 13 amino acids. Individual cDNA molecules each received unique molecular identifiers attached to them. MiXCR was run by TCRdb on the 5' RACE reads, yielding one entry per CDR3 protein. The table lists about 61,000 distinct CDR3 sequences, roughly a tenth of them singletons. Material: whole blood. The V and J genes are TRBV29-1 and TRBJ2-1; unclear D gene. The origin of this receptor is an adult who was a healthcare worker with PCR-confirmed SARS-CoV-2 infection or an uninfected control (not recorded which). DNA of the CDR3: TGCAGCGTTGCCACGACCTCCTACAATGAGCAGTTCTTC. It codes for CSVATTSYNEQFF.